Listed here are 30 T cell receptor beta chains from one sample, sequenced in a study of technical replicates of blood from several donors. The protocol was immunoSEQ multiplex PCR, while the TCRdb copy is restricted to in-frame clones and leaves out a portion. Here the sample spans about 97,000 clones, about 95% being singletons. Sequences were obtained from T cells isolated from PBMCs. Receptors originate from a human donor in good health.

The chain employs TRBV30 and TRBJ2-7; 8 bases map to TRBD2. V was clipped by 7 bases and J by 1 base; unmatched bases: 6. Germline CDR1 GTSNPN, CDR2 SVGIG (reference sequence). CDR3 length: 13 residues. CDR3 amino acids: CAYTSGGSYEQYF. In DNA form, the CDR3 reads TGTGCCTATACTAGCGGAGGTTCCTACGAGCAGTACTTC.

This clone was seen only a few times. V is TRBV30 and J is TRBJ1-1; D gene unclear. The V and J ends lost 1 base and 6 bases respectively, with 6 bases between them. There are 11 residues in the CDR3. The germline gives CDR1 GTSNPN, CDR2 SVGIG (reference sequence). The CDR3 region has the DNA TGTGCCTGGAGTGACTTTGCTGAAGCTTTCTTT. This codes for CAWSDFAEAFF.

This clone appeared once. V gene TRBV27 combines with J gene TRBJ2-1; 8 positions match TRBD2. V was clipped by 2 bases and J by 9 bases; unmatched bases: 6. Per germline, CDR1 MNHEY and CDR2 SMNVEV (reference sequence). The CDR3 loop spans 14 amino acids. The CDR3 nucleotides are TGTGCCAGCAGTTTAGATGCGGGAGGAGGTGAGCAGTTCTTC. Its translation is CASSLDAGGGEQFF.

The chain carries TRBV30 and TRBJ2-7; 8 bases agree with TRBD2. Germline V gene data show CDR1 as GTSNPN and CDR2 as SVGIG (reference sequence). Trimming removed 0 bases from V and 4 bases from J; junction bases left unmatched: 5. The CDR3 length is 14 residues. The CDR3 DNA reads as TGTGCCTGGAGTGTTACGGGGGGGTTTTACGAGCAGTACTTC. Protein sequence: CAWSVTGGFYEQYF.

This chain uses TRBV7-9 with TRBJ1-1; D uncertain. CDR3 length: 11 amino acids. Germline loops: CDR1 SEHNR, CDR2 FQNEAQ (reference sequence). Trimming left V 4 bases short and J 7 bases short, with 7 bases between. The CDR3 here is CASSSSGEAFF. CDR3 sequence (DNA): TGTGCCAGCAGCTCCTCGGGTGAAGCTTTCTTT.

The count of this clone is one. CDR3 protein: CATQKRGPVFF. In DNA, the CDR3 is TGTGCCACCCAAAAAAGGGGGCCTGTTTTCTTC. The V call is TRBV15, the J call TRBJ2-1; 7 bases fit TRBD1. Looked up from germline, CDR1 is LNHNV and CDR2 is YYDKDF (reference sequence). The CDR3 extends over 11 amino acids. With V trimmed by 8 bases and J by 16 bases, 11 bases remained unmatched. Full variable domain (remainder filled in from reference TRBV15 and TRBJ2-1): DAMVIQNPRYQVTQFGKPVTLSCSQTLNHNVMYWYQQKSSQAPKLLFHYYDKDFNNEADTPDNFQSRRPNTSFCFLDIRSPGLGDTAMYLCATQKRGPVFFGPGTRLTVL.

The chain recombines TRBV7-8 with TRBJ1-1, with D tentatively TRBD1 (5 bases). Germline loops: CDR1 SGHVS, CDR2 FQNEAQ. This CDR3 has 17 residues. Trimming pared 5 bases from V and 0 bases from J, leaving 19 bases between. The CDR3 sequence is CASSHWPEQAMNTEAFF. In DNA form, the CDR3 reads TGTGCCAGCAGCCATTGGCCAGAACAGGCTATGAACACTGAAGCTTTCTTT.

This chain links TRBV6-5 with TRBJ1-5; TRBD1 agrees at 9 bases. Trimming at V came to 5 bases and at J to 4 bases, leaving 3 bases not matched to a gene. CDR3 length: 14 residues. Germline CDR1 and CDR2: MNHEY and SVGAGI. This CDR3 reads CASSPGQGNQPQHF. The DNA of the CDR3 is TGTGCCAGCAGTCCGGGACAGGGTAATCAGCCCCAGCATTTT.

This clone was observed a single time. V gene TRBV6-1 combines with J gene TRBJ2-1; D call uncertain. The V gene's germline CDR1 is MNHNS and CDR2 SASEGT. With 0 bases removed from V and 0 bases from J, the gap between germline ends came to 12 bases. This CDR3 is 17 amino acids long. The CDR3 coding sequence is TGTGCCAGCAGTGAAGCCATTATGAGGAGCTCCTACAATGAGCAGTTCTTC. Protein product: CASSEAIMRSSYNEQFF.

This chain uses TRBV19 with TRBJ2-1; TRBD2 aligns across 12 bases. Germline lookup yields CDR1 LNHDA and CDR2 SQIVND (reference sequence). Losses at the gene ends were 7 bases for V and 4 bases for J; bases not matched to a gene: 5. The CDR3 is 15 amino acids. The CDR3 region has the DNA TGTGCCAGTACCGAGGGACTAGCGGGTTACAATGAGCAGTTCTTC. Its protein is CASTEGLAGYNEQFF.

This chain links TRBV2 with TRBJ2-1, with 8 bases fitting TRBD2. The CDR3 is 15 amino acids. The germline V gene has CDR1 SNHLY and CDR2 FYNNEI. The V gene end was trimmed by 6 bases and the J gene end by 2 bases; junction bases not matched to a gene: 6. The CDR3 is CASRAGTRAYNEQFF. The CDR3 DNA is TGTGCCAGCAGAGCCGGGACTAGAGCCTACAATGAGCAGTTCTTC.

The chain joins TRBV6-5 to TRBJ2-2; D remains ambiguous. Germline V gene data show CDR1 as MNHEY and CDR2 as SVGAGI. The CDR3 has 15 residues. Trimming stripped 0 bases from V and 7 bases from J, with 12 bases between. The CDR3 spells CASSYSRKSGGELFF. The DNA for the CDR3 is TGTGCCAGCAGTTACTCGCGAAAAAGTGGCGGGGAGCTGTTTTTT.

The chain combines TRBV4-1 with TRBJ2-1, with D possibly TRBD2 on 6 matching bases. From germline, CDR1 is MGHRA and CDR2 YSYEKL. Trimming took off 6 bases at V and 9 bases at J, with 15 bases between the two ends. The CDR3 contains 13 residues. The CDR3 sequence: CASRGTDGSEQFF. DNA of the CDR3: TGCGCCAGCAGAGGGACTGACGGGAGTGAGCAGTTCTTC.

This clone was seen once. The V gene is TRBV9, the J gene TRBJ2-1; 7 bases line up with TRBD2. The CDR3 is 13 residues long. Germline CDR1 is SGDLS and CDR2 is YYNGEE. The V gene end was trimmed by 2 bases and the J gene end by 6 bases; junction bases not matched to a gene: 2. The CDR3 DNA follows: TGTGCCAGCAGCGTGGGGGGGTTCAATGAGCAGTTCTTC. Amino acid sequence: CASSVGGFNEQFF.

The chain couples TRBV30 to TRBJ1-2; TRBD1 agrees at 12 bases. The junction had 6 bases not matched to a gene; V was cut back by 5 bases and J by 8 bases. CDR3 length equals 13 residues. Germline V gives CDR1 GTSNPN, CDR2 SVGIG (reference sequence). The CDR3 spells CAWPGTGGSGYTF. The CDR3 DNA is TGTGCCTGGCCCGGGACAGGGGGCTCGGGCTACACCTTC.

The chain has TRBV4-1 and TRBJ2-3; a weak D match, TRBD1 (6 bases). Germline lookup yields CDR1 MGHRA and CDR2 YSYEKL. The CDR3 spans 13 residues. The V gene lost 0 bases and the J gene lost 9 bases, with 10 bases spanning the gap. DNA for the CDR3: TGCGCCAGCAGCCAAGAAGGGCAGGGGACGCAGTATTTT. It encodes CASSQEGQGTQYF.

This chain uses TRBV19 with TRBJ1-1, with no clear D. The germline V and J ends were trimmed by 2 bases and 8 bases, with 12 bases remaining between them. In germline, CDR1 is LNHDA, CDR2 SQIVND (reference sequence). The CDR3 is made up of 13 amino acids. The CDR3, as DNA: TGTGCCAGTAGTATACTTTTGGCACCAGAAGCTTTCTTT. This gives the protein CASSILLAPEAFF. Variable domain in full (rest from reference TRBV19 and TRBJ1-1): DGGITQSPKYLFRKEGQNVTLSCEQNLNHDAMYWYRQDPGQGLRLIYYSQIVNDFQKGDIAEGYSVSREKKESFPLTVTSAQKNPTAFYLCASSILLAPEAFFGQGTRLTVV.

The V call is TRBV9, the J call TRBJ2-5; no clear D gene. Germline CDR1 is SGDLS and CDR2 is YYNGEE. The CDR3 has 13 amino acids. Trimming removed 3 bases from V and 2 bases from J, with 8 bases in between. The CDR3 coding sequence is TGTGCCAGCAGCGCGGGTCTGCAAGAGACCCAGTACTTC. The encoded protein is CASSAGLQETQYF.

This chain links TRBV25-1 with TRBJ1-3; 7 nucleotides line up with TRBD1. In germline, CDR1 is MGHDK, CDR2 SYGVNS. The CDR3 loop spans 14 amino acids. J lost 2 bases, V lost 4 bases, and 2 bases had no gene match. The CDR3 DNA reads TGTGCCAGCAGTGGGACAGGTCCTGGAAACACCATATATTTT. Its translation is CASSGTGPGNTIYF.

The V and J genes are TRBV2 and TRBJ1-3; no reliable D call. The CDR3 sequence is 14 residues long. Germline V CDR1 and CDR2: SNHLY, FYNNEI. V lost 7 bases to trimming and J lost 0 bases, with 10 bases between them. This CDR3 is CASTITRSGNTIYF. For the CDR3, the DNA is TGTGCCAGCACCATTACACGCTCTGGAAACACCATATATTTT.

The genes are TRBV19 and TRBJ1-1; TRBD1 matches at 10 bases. The CDR3 contains 14 residues. Trimming cost V 10 bases and J 7 bases; bases outside gene matches: 12. Germline V gene data show CDR1 as LNHDA and CDR2 as SQIVND (reference sequence). The CDR3 DNA sequence: TGTGCCACTAGCCGGCGACAGGGGGCTAATGAAGCTTTCTTT. It yields the protein CATSRRQGANEAFF.

The table lists this clone with a count of one. This chain links TRBV2 with TRBJ1-1; D is unresolved. The V gene lost 5 bases and the J gene lost 0 bases, with 10 bases spanning the gap. Germline CDR1 and CDR2: SNHLY and FYNNEI. The CDR3 totals 14 residues. Here the CDR3 reads CASSTAGVNTEAFF. Written as DNA, the CDR3 is TGTGCCAGCAGTACAGCCGGGGTGAACACTGAAGCTTTCTTT.

The chain joins TRBV28 to TRBJ1-2; D perhaps matches TRBD1 (6 bases). Deletions cut 6 bases from V and 7 bases from J, with 15 bases between. This CDR3 has 13 residues. The germline gives CDR1 MDHEN, CDR2 SYDVKM. The CDR3 sequence: CASRPDSTPGYTF. In DNA, the CDR3 is TGTGCCAGCAGACCGGACAGTACGCCTGGCTACACCTTC.

With respect to this clone: Germline and junction disagree at one end, which may indicate a read error. The rearrangement uses TRBV6-6 and TRBJ1-4; possibly TRBD1 for D (6 bases). This CDR3 is 11 amino acids long. CDR1 MNHNY and CDR2 SVGAGI come from the germline V gene (reference sequence). The CDR3 region has the DNA TGTGCCAGCAGTTACGAGGGGGAGAGGGTTTTT. It encodes CASSYEGERVF.

The chain has TRBV19 and TRBJ2-7; D possibly corresponds to TRBD2 (6 bases). The CDR3 runs to 15 residues. Looked up from germline, CDR1 is LNHDA and CDR2 is SQIVND (reference sequence). V gave up 5 bases and J gave up 5 bases, with 19 bases separating them. The CDR3 DNA reads as TGTGCCAGTAGTTTCGCCGGGAGAGGGGTGGACGAGCAGTACTTC. This sequence encodes CASSFAGRGVDEQYF. The variable domain in full, completed from reference TRBV19 and TRBJ2-7, reads DGGITQSPKYLFRKEGQNVTLSCEQNLNHDAMYWYRQDPGQGLRLIYYSQIVNDFQKGDIAEGYSVSREKKESFPLTVTSAQKNPTAFYLCASSFAGRGVDEQYFGPGTRLTVT.

The sample holds one count of this clone. The V call is TRBV7-9, the J call TRBJ2-2; 8 bases agree with TRBD2. CDR1 and CDR2 (germline): SEHNR, FQNEAQ (reference sequence). The CDR3 is 19 residues long. The V and J ends lost 2 bases and 0 bases, in that order; junction bases with no gene match: 11. DNA for the CDR3: TGTGCCAGCAGCTTACTCCGCAGAACGGGGGGGGCGAACACCGGGGAGCTGTTTTTT. It yields the protein CASSLLRRTGGANTGELFF.

This clone was recorded once. The V call is TRBV19, the J call TRBJ2-3; TRBD1 agrees at 8 bases. Germline-derived CDR1 and CDR2 are LNHDA and SQIVND (reference sequence). This CDR3 has 15 amino acids. V trimming: 6 bases; J trimming: 3 bases; junction bases outside the gene matches: 8. The CDR3 nucleotides read TGTGCCAGTAGGCTTGGACAGGGTCAGACAGATACGCAGTATTTT. Encoded protein: CASRLGQGQTDTQYF. The complete variable domain, with remaining parts taken from reference TRBV19 and TRBJ2-3, reads DGGITQSPKYLFRKEGQNVTLSCEQNLNHDAMYWYRQDPGQGLRLIYYSQIVNDFQKGDIAEGYSVSREKKESFPLTVTSAQKNPTAFYLCASRLGQGQTDTQYFGPGTRLTVL.

J is TRBJ2-1 and V is TRBV4-1, with 10 bases aligning to TRBD2. V lost 3 bases, J lost 8 bases, and 10 bases stayed unmatched. CDR1 and CDR2 from the germline V gene are MGHRA and YSYEKL. The CDR3 consists of 16 residues. The CDR3 DNA follows: TGCGCCAGCAGCCAGGCCCCAGCGGGAGGGCGCGATGAGCAGTTCTTC. Translated, it gives CASSQAPAGGRDEQFF.

Concerning this clone itself: Different DNA sequences within this sample yield the same CDR3. V and J are TRBV27 and TRBJ1-1; 7 nucleotides match TRBD1. The CDR3 runs to 13 residues. The V and J ends lost 4 bases and 4 bases, in that order; junction bases with no gene match: 3. From germline, CDR1 is MNHEY and CDR2 SMNVEV (reference sequence). Here the CDR3 DNA reads TGTGCCAGCAGTTGGGACAGATCCACTGAAGCTTTCTTT. Translating gives CASSWDRSTEAFF.

This clone was seen only once. The chain recombines TRBV28 with TRBJ1-2; 9 bases fit TRBD1. This CDR3 spans 12 amino acids. V was pared by 8 bases and J by 4 bases, with 2 bases of the junction left unmatched. The germline gives CDR1 MDHEN, CDR2 SYDVKM. The CDR3 protein is CASGTGIYGYTF. CDR3 DNA sequence: TGTGCCAGCGGGACAGGGATCTATGGCTACACCTTC.